Following are 3 T cell receptor beta chains from one sample sequenced in a study of cytomegalovirus exposure and HLA in healthy donors. Some clones are missing from TCRdb's copy, which holds only in-frame ones; the method was immunoSEQ multiplex PCR. The sample includes about 49,000 clones, roughly 92% of them seen just once. What was sequenced was PBMCs. The receptors shown here come from a man younger than 30 in good health and CMV-seronegative.

The chain employs TRBV5-1 and TRBJ2-5; the D gene is possibly TRBD1 (6 bases). The CDR3 has 13 residues. Trimming took off 4 bases at V and 1 base at J, with 8 bases between the two ends. Per germline, CDR1 SGHRS and CDR2 YFSETQ. The CDR3 nucleotides read TGCGCCAGCAGCAGGACAGTCCAAGAGACCCAGTACTTC. Amino acids: CASSRTVQETQYF.

This sequence joins TRBV7-6 and TRBJ2-7; D gene unclear. Germline V lookup: CDR1 SGHVS, CDR2 FNYEAQ. The CDR3 totals 14 residues. V lost 5 bases, J lost 1 base, and 12 bases lay in between. In DNA, the CDR3 is TGTGCCAGCAGCCTTACGCCGGTATCCTACGAGCAGTACTTC. Protein product: CASSLTPVSYEQYF.

V usage is TRBV5-1 and J usage is TRBJ2-3; TRBD1 might be the D (6 bases). The CDR3 is 14 amino acids. The ends were cut back, 5 bases at V and 2 bases at J, with 12 bases in the middle. Germline CDR1 and CDR2: SGHRS and YFSETQ. The CDR3 nucleotides are TGCGCCAGCAGACGCGGACAGCCCACAGATACGCAGTATTTT. Amino acid sequence: CASRRGQPTDTQYF. The variable domain in full, with the rest retrieved from reference TRBV5-1 and TRBJ2-3, is KAGVTQTPRYLIKTRGQQVTLSCSPISGHRSVSWYQQTPGQGLQFLFEYFSETQRNKGNFPGRFSGRQFSNSRSEMNVSTLELGDSALYLCASRRGQPTDTQYFGPGTRLTVL.